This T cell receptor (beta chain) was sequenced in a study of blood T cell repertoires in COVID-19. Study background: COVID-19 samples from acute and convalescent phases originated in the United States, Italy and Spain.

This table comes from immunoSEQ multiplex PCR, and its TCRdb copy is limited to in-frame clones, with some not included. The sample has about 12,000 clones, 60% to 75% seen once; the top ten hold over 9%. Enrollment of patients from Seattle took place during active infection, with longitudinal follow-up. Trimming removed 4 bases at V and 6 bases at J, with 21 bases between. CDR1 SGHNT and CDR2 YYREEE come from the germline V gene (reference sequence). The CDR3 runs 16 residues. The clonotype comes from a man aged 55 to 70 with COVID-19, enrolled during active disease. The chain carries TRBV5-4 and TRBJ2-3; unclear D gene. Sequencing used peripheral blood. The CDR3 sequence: CASSPNYQEIMDTQYF. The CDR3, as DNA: TGTGCCAGCAGCCCGAATTATCAGGAAATAATGGATACGCAGTATTTT.